The clone carrying this TCR beta chain was observed a handful of times. Its antigen remains unidentified. cDNA synthesis used the whole RNA isolate, giving expressed TCRB sequences. The repertoire was sequenced with immunoSEQ multiplex PCR; TCRdb's copy has only in-frame clones and lacks some. The table lists 150,000 to 190,000 clones, about a tenth of them singletons. CDR1 is SEHNR, CDR2 FQNEAQ, per germline (reference sequence). This CDR3 region has 16 residues. The data are from a study of beta chain features in type 1 diabetes. Study-level background: Over all samples combined, more than 90,000,000 sorted cells were examined.

General study points: There was a moderate but significant shortening of TCRB CDR3s in all four CD4+ subsets of Type 1 diabetes patients. Over-representation of high TCR-expressing cells was a possible consequence of cDNA sequencing. Patients' naive, central memory and regulatory TCRB repertoires appeared more alike than those of healthy donors.

CD4+ cells of the naive, central memory, regulatory and stem cell-like memory types were sorted via CD45RO/CCR7/CD25/CD127/CD95/CD27. The chain couples TRBV7-9 to TRBJ2-5, with D maybe TRBD2 (6 bases). This sequence originates from a young man with type 1 diabetes. Sequenced sample: central memory CD4+ T cells from blood. This chain's CDR3 is CAITIPRDSNRETQYF. DNA for the CDR3: TGTGCTATCACTATACCCCGGGACTCTAACCGGGAGACCCAGTACTTC.